These T cell receptor beta chains were read from a single sample in a study of regulatory T cells in long-lasting Graves disease. From the multiplex PCR reads, TCRdb called clonotypes with MiXCR, one entry per CDR3 protein. The sample records about 470,000 distinct CDR3 sequences, roughly 20% being singletons. The source material was peripheral blood mononuclear cells (PBMCs), sampled when the disease was refractory, from a patient treated with antithyroid drugs. The receptors here all came from a female donor with Graves disease. CDR3s include the opening cysteine and the closing phenylalanine or tryptophan. The order of the fields is V gene, CDR3 length, D gene, J gene, clone size, CDR3 protein. A D gene is named only where the DNA matches it firmly. Clone size is not always given. Where it is, it says once, few, many or a class for expanded clones.

v_gene: TRBV20-1; len: 16; d_gene: TRBD1; j_gene: TRBJ1-6; abundance: NA; CDR3aa: CSARLGQGRPNSPLHF
v_gene: TRBV11-2; len: 14; d_gene: NA; j_gene: TRBJ2-2; abundance: many; CDR3aa: CASRGGQGTGELFF
v_gene: TRBV2; len: 16; d_gene: TRBD1; j_gene: TRBJ2-7; abundance: NA; CDR3aa: CASSETGDRTSYEQYF
v_gene: TRBV5-6; len: 14; d_gene: TRBD1; j_gene: TRBJ1-2; abundance: NA; CDR3aa: CASSWQGASNGYTF
v_gene: TRBV27; len: 15; d_gene: NA; j_gene: TRBJ2-2; abundance: many; CDR3aa: CASSRRVARTGELFF
v_gene: TRBV7-9; len: 15; d_gene: TRBD2; j_gene: TRBJ2-7; abundance: few; CDR3aa: CASSSSGRALDEQYF
v_gene: TRBV7-9; len: 14; d_gene: NA; j_gene: TRBJ2-7; abundance: many; CDR3aa: CASSLGAGADEQYF
v_gene: TRBV7-8; len: 17; d_gene: TRBD1; j_gene: TRBJ1-5; abundance: many; CDR3aa: CASSLRHQGASNQPQHF
v_gene: TRBV6-2/TRBV6-3; len: 14; d_gene: TRBD2; j_gene: TRBJ2-7; abundance: many; CDR3aa: CASSSAGGTHEQYF
v_gene: TRBV19; len: 16; d_gene: TRBD1; j_gene: TRBJ1-2; abundance: few; CDR3aa: CASSTGGTAPGYGYTF
v_gene: TRBV6-2/TRBV6-3; len: 14; d_gene: NA; j_gene: TRBJ2-5; abundance: many; CDR3aa: CASTQLRGGETQYF
v_gene: TRBV7-2; len: 13; d_gene: NA; j_gene: TRBJ2-7; abundance: many; CDR3aa: CASSFDRPGEQYF
v_gene: TRBV15; len: 12; d_gene: NA; j_gene: TRBJ2-5; abundance: few; CDR3aa: CATGAAQETQYF
v_gene: TRBV10-3; len: 11; d_gene: NA; j_gene: TRBJ2-5; abundance: many; CDR3aa: CAISSFETQYF
v_gene: TRBV6-5; len: 13; d_gene: NA; j_gene: TRBJ1-2; abundance: many; CDR3aa: CASSSTALNGYTF
v_gene: TRBV5-4; len: 12; d_gene: TRBD1; j_gene: TRBJ1-2; abundance: NA; CDR3aa: CASSPGTAGYTF
v_gene: TRBV19; len: 14; d_gene: TRBD2; j_gene: TRBJ2-7; abundance: many; CDR3aa: CASSISGRSYEQYF
v_gene: TRBV28; len: 14; d_gene: TRBD2; j_gene: TRBJ2-7; abundance: many; CDR3aa: CASRSSGRAYEQYF
v_gene: TRBV27; len: 12; d_gene: NA; j_gene: TRBJ2-5; abundance: few; CDR3aa: CASNAPGETQYF
v_gene: TRBV5-6; len: 15; d_gene: TRBD2; j_gene: TRBJ2-7; abundance: few; CDR3aa: CASSLETSGSYEQYF
v_gene: TRBV6-1; len: 14; d_gene: NA; j_gene: TRBJ1-1; abundance: many; CDR3aa: CASPGSRGGTEAFF
v_gene: TRBV5-1; len: 18; d_gene: TRBD1; j_gene: TRBJ1-6; abundance: few; CDR3aa: CASSLESPSGQGNSPLHF
v_gene: TRBV7-2; len: 12; d_gene: NA; j_gene: TRBJ2-1; abundance: few; CDR3aa: CASSLWGNEQFF
v_gene: TRBV4-1; len: 15; d_gene: NA; j_gene: TRBJ2-5; abundance: NA; CDR3aa: CASSQDAALVETQYF
v_gene: TRBV20-1; len: 13; d_gene: NA; j_gene: TRBJ1-1; abundance: few; CDR3aa: CSASWGVEAEAFF
v_gene: TRBV28; len: 16; d_gene: NA; j_gene: TRBJ2-4; abundance: many; CDR3aa: CASSLWTGPAKNIQYF
v_gene: TRBV28; len: 15; d_gene: TRBD1; j_gene: TRBJ1-5; abundance: many; CDR3aa: CASSWGTGGNQPQHF
v_gene: TRBV20-1; len: 18; d_gene: TRBD2; j_gene: TRBJ2-7; abundance: NA; CDR3aa: CSARDQGLAGIRSYEQYF
v_gene: TRBV4-3; len: 15; d_gene: NA; j_gene: TRBJ2-2; abundance: once; CDR3aa: CASSRSGTLTGELFF
v_gene: TRBV6-2/TRBV6-3; len: 18; d_gene: TRBD2; j_gene: TRBJ2-7; abundance: many; CDR3aa: CASSYTLTGRGTSYEQYF
v_gene: TRBV5-5; len: 16; d_gene: TRBD1; j_gene: TRBJ2-7; abundance: NA; CDR3aa: CASSPRQGQGAHEQYF
v_gene: TRBV27; len: 17; d_gene: NA; j_gene: TRBJ2-3; abundance: few; CDR3aa: CASSLTLPGEITDTQYF
v_gene: TRBV9; len: 14; d_gene: NA; j_gene: TRBJ2-7; abundance: many; CDR3aa: CASSVGTYSYEQYF
v_gene: TRBV13; len: 17; d_gene: TRBD1; j_gene: TRBJ1-2; abundance: NA; CDR3aa: CASSLVAGAGGVDGYTF
v_gene: TRBV6-1; len: 14; d_gene: TRBD1; j_gene: TRBJ2-7; abundance: few; CDR3aa: CASRSRTGPYEQYF
v_gene: TRBV7-2; len: 16; d_gene: TRBD2; j_gene: TRBJ2-5; abundance: many; CDR3aa: CASSSRLAGGLETQYF